The 28 T cell receptor beta chains below all came from one sample that was sequenced in a study of shared clonotypes between healthy human individuals. The repertoire was sequenced with immunoSEQ multiplex PCR; TCRdb's copy has only in-frame clones and lacks some. The table shows over 1.4 million clones, with around 97% occurring only once. Input material: naive CD4+ T cells sorted from blood. Subset: CD45RA+ positively selected. These receptors all stem from a man aged 25-40 years in good health.

V usage is TRBV6-5 and J usage is TRBJ2-7; D unclear. V lost 6 bases to trimming and J lost 1 base, with 16 bases between them. CDR3 length: 15 residues. Germline V gives CDR1 MNHEY, CDR2 SVGAGI. The CDR3 bases are TGTGCCAGCAGCCCGATCACTCCCAAGTCCTACGAGCAGTACTTC. As protein: CASSPITPKSYEQYF.

To note about this clone: This same CDR3 is encoded by further DNA sequences in the sample. This chain joins TRBV7-8 and TRBJ2-5; TRBD1 is a possible D gene (6 bases). The V gene lost 5 bases and the J gene lost 2 bases, with 9 bases spanning the gap. CDR3 length: 13 residues. Germline values: CDR1 SGHVS, CDR2 FQNEAQ. CDR3 coding DNA: TGTGCCAGCAGCCTTGGACAGCAAGAGACCCAGTACTTC. Protein product: CASSLGQQETQYF.

This chain joins TRBV6-5 and TRBJ2-7; TRBD2 aligns across 11 bases. The CDR3 sequence is 15 residues long. The germline V gene has CDR1 MNHEY and CDR2 SVGAGI. V dropped 2 bases and J dropped 4; count of bases not matched to a gene: 4. CDR3 coding DNA: TGTGCCAGCAGTTACCTAGCGGGAGGCCAATACGAGCAGTACTTC. This gives the protein CASSYLAGGQYEQYF.

J is TRBJ2-7 and V is TRBV2; 7 bases fit TRBD1. This CDR3 has 17 residues. V was clipped by 2 bases and J by 2 bases; unmatched bases: 12. Per germline, CDR1 SNHLY and CDR2 FYNNEI. In nucleotides, the CDR3 is TGTGCCAGCAGTGAAAGAGAGGGGGCAGGGCGACCCTACGAGCAGTACTTC. Protein: CASSEREGAGRPYEQYF.

The genes are TRBV7-6 and TRBJ1-1; the D is unclear. V lost 4 bases to trimming and J lost 7 bases, with 13 bases between them. This CDR3 spans 13 amino acids. Germline CDR1 reads SGHVS; CDR2 reads FNYEAQ. CDR3 sequence (DNA): TGTGCCAGCAGCTCCCTAAGGGAGGGTGAAGCTTTCTTT. This translates into CASSSLREGEAFF.

The J gene is TRBJ2-3, the V gene TRBV9; D gene ambiguous. Trimming cost V 0 bases and J 4 bases, with 3 bases left between them. The length of the CDR3 is 12 residues. From germline, CDR1 is SGDLS and CDR2 YYNGEE. The CDR3 loop reads CASSVEADTQYF. The CDR3 DNA reads as TGTGCCAGCAGCGTAGAAGCAGATACGCAGTATTTT.

CDR3 sequence reads: CASSPRDPRAYNEQFF. CDR3 DNA: TGTGCCAGCAGCCCGAGGGATCCCCGGGCCTACAATGAGCAGTTCTTC. The chain employs TRBV9 and TRBJ2-1, with D maybe TRBD2 (5 bases). Germline CDR1 is SGDLS and CDR2 is YYNGEE. V dropped 4 bases and J dropped 2 bases, with 16 bases sitting between them. The CDR3 totals 16 residues.

This clone was picked up one time. This chain connects TRBV28 to TRBJ2-6; no clear D. The CDR3 extends over 15 amino acids. The germline V gene has CDR1 MDHEN and CDR2 SYDVKM. Trimming removed 11 bases from V and 0 bases from J, with 14 bases in between. The CDR3 bases are TGTGCCTCAGACACCCCCATCTCTGGGGCCAACGTCCTGACTTTC. It encodes CASDTPISGANVLTF. Drawing the rest from reference TRBV28 and TRBJ2-6, the complete variable domain is DVKVTQSSRYLVKRTGEKVFLECVQDMDHENMFWYRQDPGLGLRLIYFSYDVKMKEKGDIPEGYSVSREKKERFSLILESASTNQTSMYLCASDTPISGANVLTFGAGSRLTVL.

This chain links TRBV10-3 with TRBJ2-1; 7 bases fit TRBD1. Germline CDR1 and CDR2: ENHRY and SYGVKD. CDR3 length equals 14 residues. The junction had 2 bases not matched to a gene; V was cut back by 6 bases and J by 0 bases. CDR3 region: CAIRRQGSYNEQFF. The CDR3 DNA is TGTGCCATCAGAAGACAGGGCTCCTACAATGAGCAGTTCTTC.

The CDR3 sequence is CASSLSSVYQETQYF. The DNA of the CDR3 is TGTGCCAGCAGCTTGAGTAGCGTGTACCAAGAGACCCAGTACTTC. The rearrangement joins TRBV5-8 to TRBJ2-5; TRBD2 is a possible D gene (5 bases). In germline, CDR1 is SGHTS, CDR2 YDEGEE. This CDR3 comprises 15 residues. Trimming took 1 base from V and 0 from J, leaving 10 bases between them.

A word on this clone: In the same sample, other DNA sequences code for this CDR3. The genes are TRBV7-9 and TRBJ2-1, with 9 bases fitting TRBD1. CDR1 is SEHNR, CDR2 FQNEAQ, per germline (reference sequence). Unmatched junction bases numbered 1, after V lost 4 bases and J lost 0 bases. The CDR3 runs to 15 residues. The CDR3 region has the DNA TGTGCCAGCAGCTCGGGACAGGGCTCCTACAATGAGCAGTTCTTC. It yields the protein CASSSGQGSYNEQFF.

This chain uses TRBV19 with TRBJ1-5; possibly TRBD1 for D (6 bases). Germline CDR1 reads LNHDA; CDR2 reads SQIVND (reference sequence). The V end was cut by 2 bases, the J end by 2 bases, with 10 bases between. This CDR3 is 15 amino acids long. CDR3 amino acids: CASSIRGFGNQPQHF. CDR3 sequence (DNA): TGTGCCAGTAGTATAAGGGGGTTCGGCAATCAGCCCCAGCATTTT. Variable domain in full (rest from reference TRBV19 and TRBJ1-5): DGGITQSPKYLFRKEGQNVTLSCEQNLNHDAMYWYRQDPGQGLRLIYYSQIVNDFQKGDIAEGYSVSREKKESFPLTVTSAQKNPTAFYLCASSIRGFGNQPQHFGDGTRLSIL.

CDR3 DNA sequence: TGCGCCAGCAGTGAAACTAGGACTGCTAGATTCGAGCAGTACTTC. Its protein is CASSETRTARFEQYF. The V and J genes are TRBV10-1 and TRBJ2-7; D is perhaps TRBD2 (5 bases). V was shortened by 3 bases and J by 6 bases, with 18 bases between the two germline ends. From germline, CDR1 is WNHNN and CDR2 SYGVQD (reference sequence). There are 15 residues in the CDR3.

The genes are TRBV19 and TRBJ1-2, with D maybe TRBD1 (6 bases). The CDR3 contains 14 residues. The ends were cut back, 6 bases at V and 4 bases at J, with 15 bases in the middle. The germline V gene has CDR1 LNHDA and CDR2 SQIVND (reference sequence). CDR3 DNA: TGTGCCAGTAGCATCTTGGAGGGGGTCTATGGCTACACCTTC. It translates to CASSILEGVYGYTF.

About this clone itself: This specimen includes other DNA sequences encoding the same CDR3. This CDR3 is CASSLQGSYEQYF. CDR3 in DNA: TGTGCCAGCAGCTTACAGGGTTCCTACGAGCAGTACTTC. This rearrangement joins TRBV11-3 to TRBJ2-7, with D possibly matching TRBD1 (5 bases). Deletions cut 2 bases from V and 1 base from J, with 6 bases between. The CDR3 extends over 13 amino acids. The germline V gene encodes CDR1 SGHNT and CDR2 YENEEA.

The chain carries TRBV29-1 and TRBJ2-5; the match to TRBD1 covers 7 bases. Germline V lookup: CDR1 SQVTM, CDR2 ANQGSEA. Losses at the gene ends were 7 bases for V and 1 base for J; bases not matched to a gene: 0. The CDR3 runs 11 residues. CDR3 sequence (DNA): TGCAGCGGACAGGGCCAAGAGACCCAGTACTTC. This encodes CSGQGQETQYF.

The chain carries TRBV7-9 and TRBJ1-2; 10 nucleotides line up with TRBD1. With V trimmed by 6 bases and J by 3 bases, 4 bases remained unmatched. Germline CDR1 and CDR2: SEHNR and FQNEAQ (reference sequence). There are 14 residues in the CDR3. CDR3 coding DNA: TGTGCCAGCAGGGGGACAGGGGAAGACTATGGCTACACCTTC. Its translation is CASRGTGEDYGYTF.

V and J are TRBV6-6 and TRBJ2-5; TRBD2 might be the D (5 bases). The germline V gene has CDR1 MNHNY and CDR2 SVGAGI (reference sequence). This CDR3 is 14 amino acids long. Trimming stripped 7 bases from V and 2 bases from J, with 14 bases between. CDR3 nucleotides: TGTGCCAGCAAGGGAGTTGGGATGCAAGAGACCCAGTACTTC. Its translation is CASKGVGMQETQYF.

This chain uses TRBV10-1 with TRBJ2-2; D gene ambiguous. Germline V gene sequence: CDR1 WNHNN, CDR2 SYGVQD (reference sequence). The CDR3 totals 15 residues. Between the trimmed V and J ends, which lost 6 bases and 10 bases, there was a span of 21 bases. DNA of the CDR3: TGCGCCAGCAGCTTAAGCCGGGCCCAAGCTGAGGAGCTGTTTTTT. Amino acids: CASSLSRAQAEELFF.

The CDR3 loop is CAIRDTGHFSSDTQYF. The CDR3 region has the DNA TGTGCCATCAGGGATACGGGACATTTTTCGTCAGATACGCAGTATTTT. V and J are TRBV10-3 and TRBJ2-3; possibly TRBD1 for D (6 bases). This CDR3 spans 16 amino acids. The germline V gene has CDR1 ENHRY and CDR2 SYGVKD. Between the trimmed V and J ends, which lost 6 bases and 4 bases, there was a span of 20 bases.

This clone occurred a few times. This chain uses TRBV11-1 with TRBJ2-2; TRBD2 aligns across 8 bases. Trimming took 3 bases from V and 3 from J; bases not matched to a gene: 3. CDR1 and CDR2 from the germline V gene are SGHAT and FQDESV (reference sequence). This CDR3 spans 15 amino acids. CDR3 protein: CASSFSGSYTGELFF. The DNA for the CDR3 is TGTGCCAGCAGCTTCAGCGGGAGTTACACCGGGGAGCTGTTTTTT.

The rearrangement links TRBV5-3 to TRBJ1-5; TRBD1 matches at 10 bases. TRBV5-3 is noted as an ORF with a role that remains uncertain. J was trimmed by 2 bases and V by 7 bases; bases with no gene match: 6. This CDR3 spans 15 amino acids. CDR3 sequence (DNA): TGTGCCAGACGGACAGGGGGTGAGGGCAATCAGCCCCAGCATTTT. It is translated as CARRTGGEGNQPQHF.

The V gene is TRBV11-2, the J gene TRBJ2-3; 10 bases agree with TRBD2. The CDR3 spans 16 residues. The ends lost 4 bases at V and 1 base at J; junction bases unmatched: 5. Germline V gives CDR1 SGHAT, CDR2 FQNNGV. The CDR3 region has the DNA TGTGCCAGCAGCTCATTAAGCGGGAGGGGCACAGATACGCAGTATTTT. Protein: CASSSLSGRGTDTQYF.

The rearrangement joins TRBV15 to TRBJ2-7; TRBD1 matches 7 bases. CDR1 and CDR2 (germline): LNHNV, YYDKDF (reference sequence). The J segment lost 4 bases and the V segment lost 3 bases, leaving 9 bases of the junction unmatched. The CDR3 sequence is 15 residues long. The CDR3 region is CATSRSQGFRYEQYF. CDR3 DNA sequence: TGTGCCACCAGCAGGTCACAGGGGTTTCGATACGAGCAGTACTTC. The whole variable domain, remainder taken from reference TRBV15 and TRBJ2-7, is DAMVIQNPRYQVTQFGKPVTLSCSQTLNHNVMYWYQQKSSQAPKLLFHYYDKDFNNEADTPDNFQSRRPNTSFCFLDIRSPGLGDTAMYLCATSRSQGFRYEQYFGPGTRLTVT.

The rearrangement uses TRBV27 and TRBJ2-1, with 7 nucleotides matching TRBD2. Germline CDR1 is MNHEY and CDR2 is SMNVEV (reference sequence). V shed 4 bases, J shed 0 bases, and the junction held 15 bases outside the gene matches. CDR3 length: 19 residues. The DNA for the CDR3 is TGTGCCAGCAGTTCGGGCCCCCCTGGGGGGGTAAGCTCCTACAATGAGCAGTTCTTC. Translation: CASSSGPPGGVSSYNEQFF.

This clone came up once. The genes are TRBV14 and TRBJ1-5; 8 bases line up with TRBD1. After removal of 3 bases from V and 9 bases from J, the junction contained 4 bases not matched to a gene. Germline V gene sequence: CDR1 SGHDN, CDR2 FVKESK. This CDR3 comprises 13 residues. CDR3 DNA: TGTGCCAGCAGCCAGGGGACAGGACTGCCCCAGCATTTT. Protein: CASSQGTGLPQHF.

This chain connects TRBV7-3 to TRBJ2-1, with 10 bases lining up with TRBD1. CDR1 is SGHTA and CDR2 is FQGTGA in the germline V gene. V shed 5 bases and J 9 bases; nucleotides not matched to a gene: 7. CDR3 length: 14 residues. In nucleotides, the CDR3 is TGTGCCAGCAGCGACGGGACAGGGGAAGGTGAGCAGTTCTTC. It translates to CASSDGTGEGEQFF.

V usage is TRBV4-1 and J usage is TRBJ1-5; TRBD1 might be the D (6 bases). The V gene's germline CDR1 is MGHRA and CDR2 YSYEKL. V shed 1 base and J shed 9 bases, with 22 bases lying between them. This CDR3 contains 17 residues. As DNA, the CDR3 is TGCGCCAGCAGCCAAGTTGATAGTTCAGGGGACCCCGGGCCCCAGCATTTT. Protein product: CASSQVDSSGDPGPQHF.